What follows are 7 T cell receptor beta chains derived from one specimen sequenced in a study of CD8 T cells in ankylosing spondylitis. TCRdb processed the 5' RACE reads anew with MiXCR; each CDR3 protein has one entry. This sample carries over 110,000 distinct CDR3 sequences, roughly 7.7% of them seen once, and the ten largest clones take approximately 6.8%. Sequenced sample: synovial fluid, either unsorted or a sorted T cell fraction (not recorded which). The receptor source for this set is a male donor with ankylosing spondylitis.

The CDR3 loop reads CASSLGTGQDTQYF. DNA of the CDR3: TGCGCCAGCAGCCTCGGGACAGGTCAGGATACGCAGTATTTT. V and J are TRBV5-1 and TRBJ2-3; TRBD1 matches 8 bases. The CDR3 loop spans 14 amino acids. The V and J ends lost 4 bases and 6 bases, in that order; junction bases with no gene match: 7. Germline V gene sequence: CDR1 SGHRS, CDR2 YFSETQ. Using reference TRBV5-1 and TRBJ2-3 for the parts outside the CDR3, the full variable domain is KAGVTQTPRYLIKTRGQQVTLSCSPISGHRSVSWYQQTPGQGLQFLFEYFSETQRNKGNFPGRFSGRQFSNSRSEMNVSTLELGDSALYLCASSLGTGQDTQYFGPGTRLTVL.

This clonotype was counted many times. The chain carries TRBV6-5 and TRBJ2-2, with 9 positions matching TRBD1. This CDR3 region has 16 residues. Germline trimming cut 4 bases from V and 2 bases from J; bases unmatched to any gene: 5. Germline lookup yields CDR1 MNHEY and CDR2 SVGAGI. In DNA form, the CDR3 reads TGTGCCAGCAGTTCCGCGACAGGGGGAAACACCGGGGAGCTGTTTTTT. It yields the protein CASSSATGGNTGELFF.

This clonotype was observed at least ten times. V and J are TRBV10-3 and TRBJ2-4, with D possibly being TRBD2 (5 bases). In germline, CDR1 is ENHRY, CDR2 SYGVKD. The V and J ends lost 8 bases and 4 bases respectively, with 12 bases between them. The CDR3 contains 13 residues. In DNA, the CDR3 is TGTGCCATCCGCGGGCAGGAGAAAAACATTCAGTACTTC. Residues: CAIRGQEKNIQYF.

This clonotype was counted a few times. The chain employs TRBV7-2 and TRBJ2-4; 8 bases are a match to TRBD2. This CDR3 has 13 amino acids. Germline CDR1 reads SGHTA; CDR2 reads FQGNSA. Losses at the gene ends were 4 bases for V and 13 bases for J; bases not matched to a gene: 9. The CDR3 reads CASSSTGTRLQYF. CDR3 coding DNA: TGTGCCAGCAGCTCAACCGGGACTAGACTCCAGTACTTC.

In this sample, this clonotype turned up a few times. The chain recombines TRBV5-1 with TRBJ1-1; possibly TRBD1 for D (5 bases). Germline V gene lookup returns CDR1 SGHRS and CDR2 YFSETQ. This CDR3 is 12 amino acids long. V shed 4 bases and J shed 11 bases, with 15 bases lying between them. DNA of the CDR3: TGCGCCAGCAGCCGGCAGGGAACATTTGCTTTCTTT. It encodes CASSRQGTFAFF. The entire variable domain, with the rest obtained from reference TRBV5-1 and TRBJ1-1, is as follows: KAGVTQTPRYLIKTRGQQVTLSCSPISGHRSVSWYQQTPGQGLQFLFEYFSETQRNKGNFPGRFSGRQFSNSRSEMNVSTLELGDSALYLCASSRQGTFAFFGQGTRLTVV.

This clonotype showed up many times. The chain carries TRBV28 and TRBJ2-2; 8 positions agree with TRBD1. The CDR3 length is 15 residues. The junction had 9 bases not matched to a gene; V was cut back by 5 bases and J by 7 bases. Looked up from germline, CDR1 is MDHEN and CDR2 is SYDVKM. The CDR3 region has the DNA TGTGCCAGCAGTCTGTTTGGACAGGGAAGCGGGGAGCTGTTTTTT. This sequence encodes CASSLFGQGSGELFF.

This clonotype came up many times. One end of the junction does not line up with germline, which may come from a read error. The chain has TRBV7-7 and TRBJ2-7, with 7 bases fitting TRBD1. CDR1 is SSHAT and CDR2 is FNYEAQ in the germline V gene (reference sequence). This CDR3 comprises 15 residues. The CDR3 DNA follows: TGTGCTAGCAGCTTAAGACAGGGTAGAGGAGAAGAGCAGTACTTC. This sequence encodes CASSLRQGRGEEQYF. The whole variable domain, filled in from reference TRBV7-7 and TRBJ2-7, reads GAGVSQSPRYKVTKRGQDVTLRCDPISSHATLYWYQQALGQGPEFLTYFNYEAQPDKSGLPSDRFSAERPEGSISTLTIQRTEQRDSAMYRCASSLRQGRGEEQYFGPGTRLTVT.